This TCR beta chain was documented in a study of T-cell memory formation after mild COVID-19. Study-wide points: Contracting clones localized mainly to CM and EM when CD4+ and mainly to EMRA when CD8+.

TCRdb redid the calling of the 5' RACE reads with MiXCR, one entry per CDR3 protein. The sample holds more than 85,000 distinct CDR3 sequences, more than 9.5% seen once. V lost 7 bases, J lost 4 bases, and 25 bases lay in between. CDR1 is MNHEY, CDR2 SVGEGT, per germline. CDR3 length: 17 residues. Notes on this clonotype: Its matching antigen is unknown.

Sequencing input: PBMCs or a T cell subset sorted from them (not recorded which). This TCR came from a man aged 18 to 29 who had mild COVID-19 (a few samples of this study predate the infection). Cell type and time point are not known. The V call is TRBV6-2 or TRBV6-3, the J call TRBJ1-2, with D unclear. The CDR3 coding sequence is TGTGCCAGCACCACCCATTACGTGCGGGCTACGACCTATGGCTACACCTTC. Its translation: CASTTHYVRATTYGYTF.